These 29 T cell receptor beta chains were sequenced from one sample in a study of Ad26.COV2.S vaccination and SARS-CoV-2 variants. Clones were read by immunoSEQ multiplex PCR, and TCRdb kept only the in-frame ones, dropping some. The profile covers 300,000 to 400,000 clones, with about 86% appearing a single time and 1.5% to 2% taken by the ten largest. Treatment in this sample: around 19 received Ad26.COV2.S at low or high dose, single or two shots; about 5 received placebo; per-sample allocation not given. After the first vaccine or placebo injection, samples were drawn on day 63. The sample here was peripheral blood, taken in a trial of Ad26.COV2.S vaccine versus placebo. The receptors shown here come from a person aged 18-65 years who received the Ad26.COV2.S COVID-19 vaccine or a placebo.

The chain links TRBV5-1 to TRBJ1-1; D remains ambiguous. This CDR3 contains 13 residues. CDR1 and CDR2 from the germline V gene are SGHRS and YFSETQ. With 2 bases removed from V and 0 bases from J, the gap between germline ends came to 5 bases. The CDR3 DNA is TGCGCCAGCAGCTTCATCCTGAACACTGAAGCTTTCTTT. Amino acid sequence: CASSFILNTEAFF.

This clone was seen once. V is TRBV5-1 and J is TRBJ2-3; TRBD1 or TRBD2 may be the D gene (6 bases each). The ends were cut back, 0 bases at V and 1 base at J, with 15 bases in the middle. The CDR3 runs to 17 residues. The germline V gene has CDR1 SGHRS and CDR2 YFSETQ. The CDR3: CASSLALGGSGTDTQYF. The CDR3 DNA reads TGCGCCAGCAGCTTGGCGCTCGGGGGCTCTGGCACAGATACGCAGTATTTT.

Only one count was recorded for this clone. This chain uses TRBV7-6 with TRBJ2-7; a weak D match, TRBD2 (6 bases). V lost 1 base and J 4 bases, leaving 14 bases between the germline ends. Germline CDR1 reads SGHVS; CDR2 reads FNYEAQ. This CDR3 spans 15 amino acids. In nucleotides, the CDR3 is TGTGCCAGCAGCTTAGGACCGGGACTGATTTACGAGCAGTACTTC. Protein sequence: CASSLGPGLIYEQYF.

The chain uses TRBV29-1 and TRBJ1-1; possible D gene TRBD1, 5 bases. Germline CDR1 is SQVTM and CDR2 is ANQGSEA. Trimming removed 4 bases at V and 1 base at J, with 10 bases between. The CDR3 runs 13 residues. In DNA form, the CDR3 reads TGCAGCGTTGCTGGACACCAGAACACTGAAGCTTTCTTT. This codes for CSVAGHQNTEAFF.

CDR3 in amino acids: CASSEAGRVYGYTF. For the CDR3, the DNA is TGTGCCAGCAGTGAAGCGGGCAGGGTCTATGGCTACACCTTC. V usage is TRBV6-1 and J usage is TRBJ1-2; D perhaps matches TRBD1 (5 bases). Per germline, CDR1 MNHNS and CDR2 SASEGT. V gave up 0 bases and J gave up 4 bases, with 9 bases separating them. There are 14 residues in the CDR3.

The V and J genes are TRBV4-3 and TRBJ1-4; TRBD1 is a possible D gene (5 bases). Germline-derived CDR1 and CDR2 are LGHNA and YSLEER. V lost 0 bases and J lost 7, with 12 bases in between. This CDR3 has 15 amino acids. CDR3 loop: CASSQDFAGREKLFF. The CDR3 nucleotides read TGCGCCAGCAGCCAAGATTTTGCAGGGCGTGAAAAACTGTTTTTT.

The chain couples TRBV6-6 to TRBJ2-2; TRBD1 is a possible D gene (7 bases). V was cut by 4 bases and J by 6 bases, with 15 bases left in between. Germline lookup yields CDR1 MNHNY and CDR2 SVGAGI (reference sequence). This CDR3 comprises 15 residues. The CDR3 here is CASSSEGAGPGELFF. In DNA, the CDR3 is TGTGCCAGCAGTTCGGAGGGGGCTGGCCCCGGGGAGCTGTTTTTT.

This chain links TRBV9 with TRBJ2-3; D possibly matches TRBD1 or TRBD2 (5 bases each). Per germline, CDR1 SGDLS and CDR2 YYNGEE. V was cut by 3 bases and J by 0 bases, with 11 bases left in between. The CDR3 has 15 residues. CDR3 sequence reads: CASSEMWGSTDTQYF. The CDR3 DNA reads as TGTGCCAGCAGCGAAATGTGGGGGAGCACAGATACGCAGTATTTT.

V is TRBV6-2 or TRBV6-3 and J is TRBJ1-6; 9 bases map to TRBD1. Germline V gene sequence: CDR1 MNHEY, CDR2 SVGEGT. With V trimmed by 6 bases and J by 7 bases, 4 bases remained unmatched. The CDR3 loop spans 14 amino acids. The CDR3 sequence is CASSDDRGNSPLHF. Written as DNA, the CDR3 is TGTGCCAGCAGCGACGACAGGGGGAATTCACCCCTCCACTTT.

V is TRBV7-9 and J is TRBJ2-3; D gene unclear. This CDR3 is 13 amino acids long. V lost 5 bases to trimming and J lost 5 bases, with 11 bases between them. CDR1 is SEHNR, CDR2 FQNEAQ, per germline (reference sequence). Here the CDR3 DNA reads TGTGCCAGCAGCCCCCCGGAAAGAGATACGCAGTATTTT. The encoded protein is CASSPPERDTQYF. Supplemented by reference TRBV7-9 and TRBJ2-3, the full variable domain reads DTGVSQNPRHKITKRGQNVTFRCDPISEHNRLYWYRQTLGQGPEFLTYFQNEAQLEKSRLLSDRFSAERPKGSFSTLEIQRTEQGDSAMYLCASSPPERDTQYFGPGTRLTVL.

CDR3 nucleotides: TGTGCCAGCAGCTTAGGAGTGGCTAGCGGGGGCTACGAGCAGTACTTC. The encoded protein is CASSLGVASGGYEQYF. This chain links TRBV7-2 with TRBJ2-7; TRBD2 matches at 10 bases. The V segment lost 1 base and the J segment 3 bases; nucleotides outside the gene matches: 6. CDR1 SGHTA and CDR2 FQGNSA come from the germline V gene. The CDR3 totals 16 residues.

J is TRBJ1-1 and V is TRBV14; no reliable D call. V was clipped by 0 bases and J by 1 base, with 3 bases between them. This CDR3 has 13 amino acids. Germline V CDR1 and CDR2: SGHDN, FVKESK. CDR3 sequence: CASSQDWNTEAFF. The CDR3 DNA reads as TGTGCCAGCAGCCAAGATTGGAACACTGAAGCTTTCTTT.

This chain links TRBV7-9 with TRBJ1-5; D gene uncertain. Germline-derived CDR1 and CDR2 are SEHNR and FQNEAQ (reference sequence). This CDR3 has 14 amino acids. V lost 5 bases to trimming and J lost 7 bases, with 15 bases between them. CDR3 nucleotide sequence: TGTGCCAGCAGCCTTCAAGGGCAGGCACAGCCCCAGCATTTT. Protein: CASSLQGQAQPQHF.

This rearrangement joins TRBV5-5 to TRBJ1-1, with 12 bases that match TRBD1. The V gene end was trimmed by 1 base and the J gene end by 10 bases; junction bases not matched to a gene: 5. Germline CDR1 and CDR2: SGHKS and YYEKEE (reference sequence). CDR3 length: 14 residues. DNA for the CDR3: TGTGCCAGCAGCTTGCAGGGACAGGGGGCGCGAGCTTTCTTT. It yields the protein CASSLQGQGARAFF. Full variable domain (missing parts from reference TRBV5-5 and TRBJ1-1): DAGVTQSPTHLIKTRGQQVTLRCSPISGHKSVSWYQQVLGQGPQFIFQYYEKEERGRGNFPDRFSARQFPNYSSELNVNALLLGDSALYLCASSLQGQGARAFFGQGTRLTVV.

This chain uses TRBV5-1 with TRBJ2-1, with 9 bases identical to TRBD2. Trimming cost V 1 base and J 7 bases; bases outside gene matches: 6. The CDR3 spans 15 residues. Germline CDR1 SGHRS, CDR2 YFSETQ. The CDR3 sequence is CASSLQSGGQNEQFF. CDR3 DNA sequence: TGCGCCAGCAGCTTGCAGAGCGGGGGGCAAAATGAGCAGTTCTTC.

The genes are TRBV5-1 and TRBJ1-1; D may be TRBD1 (5 bases). The germline CDR1 and CDR2 sequences are SGHRS and YFSETQ. V lost 4 bases and J lost 1, with 14 bases in between. This CDR3 region has 15 residues. CDR3 in amino acids: CASSVGRQTNTEAFF. DNA for the CDR3: TGCGCCAGCAGCGTGGGACGGCAGACGAACACTGAAGCTTTCTTT.

The V gene is TRBV27, the J gene TRBJ1-2, with D maybe TRBD1 (5 bases). V was trimmed by 3 bases and J by 4 bases, leaving 9 bases between them. Germline values: CDR1 MNHEY, CDR2 SMNVEV (reference sequence). The CDR3 runs to 13 residues. DNA for the CDR3: TGTGCCAGCAGTTTCCGGGGGGGCTATGGCTACACCTTC. This codes for CASSFRGGYGYTF.

V usage is TRBV5-1 and J usage is TRBJ2-1, with TRBD2 as a possible D gene (5 bases). This CDR3 spans 17 amino acids. Germline lookup yields CDR1 SGHRS and CDR2 YFSETQ. V lost 5 bases, J lost 0 bases, and 18 bases lay in between. The CDR3 coding sequence is TGCGCCAGCAGGCCCGGCACCCGGGCGGGCTCCTACAATGAGCAGTTCTTC. It translates to CASRPGTRAGSYNEQFF.

The chain employs TRBV3-1 (or the pseudogene TRBV3-2) and TRBJ2-7; D might be TRBD1 (6 bases). This CDR3 region has 11 residues. Trimming stripped 3 bases from V and 7 bases from J, with 7 bases between. Germline values: CDR1 LGHDT, CDR2 YNNKEL (reference sequence). CDR3 amino acids: CASSQTGEQYF. The CDR3 DNA sequence: TGTGCCAGCAGCCAGACAGGAGAGCAGTACTTC.

This clone was seen only once. At one of its ends the junction is not consistent with the germline gene, which may arise from a read error. Other nucleotide sequences in the sample specify the same CDR3. This chain uses TRBV6-1 with TRBJ1-1; 7 bases fit TRBD1. Germline V CDR1 and CDR2: MNHNS, SASEGT. The CDR3 runs 14 residues. The CDR3: CASSERGRGTEAFF. The CDR3 DNA is TGTGCCAGTAGTGAAAGGGGGCGGGGCACTGAAGCTTTCTTT.

The rearrangement links TRBV15 to TRBJ2-6, with D perhaps TRBD2 (6 bases). The CDR3 is made up of 17 amino acids. Per germline, CDR1 LNHNV and CDR2 YYDKDF (reference sequence). The germline V and J ends were trimmed by 1 base and 2 bases, with 12 bases remaining between them. CDR3 loop: CATSRGEGRPGANVLTF. The CDR3 DNA reads as TGTGCCACCAGCAGAGGAGAAGGGAGGCCTGGGGCCAACGTCCTGACTTTC.

J is TRBJ1-2 and V is TRBV30; D gene uncertain. CDR1 GTSNPN and CDR2 SVGIG come from the germline V gene (reference sequence). The CDR3 covers 12 residues. The V end was cut by 2 bases, the J end by 2 bases, with 6 bases between. CDR3 residues: CAWSNTNYGYTF. The CDR3 bases are TGTGCCTGGAGTAACACAAACTATGGCTACACCTTC. Complete variable domain (other parts from reference TRBV30 and TRBJ1-2): SQTIHQWPATLVQPVGSPLSLECTVEGTSNPNLYWYRQAAGRGLQLLFYSVGIGQISSEVPQNLSASRPQDRQFILSSKKLLLSDSGFYLCAWSNTNYGYTFGSGTRLTVV.

This clone was detected a few times. This chain links TRBV7-2 with TRBJ2-7; D remains ambiguous. V was clipped by 1 base and J by 0 bases, with 10 bases between them. The CDR3 spans 15 residues. Germline assignment: CDR1 SGHTA and CDR2 FQGNSA. The CDR3: CASSLGVLSSYEQYF. CDR3 coding DNA: TGTGCCAGCAGCTTAGGTGTGCTGAGCTCCTACGAGCAGTACTTC. The complete variable domain, with remaining parts taken from reference TRBV7-2 and TRBJ2-7, reads GAGVSQSPSNKVTEKGKDVELRCDPISGHTALYWYRQSLGQGLEFLIYFQGNSAPDKSGLPSDRFSAERTGGSVSTLTIQRTQQEDSAVYLCASSLGVLSSYEQYFGPGTRLTVT.

This clone was seen a single time. The chain couples TRBV4-2 to TRBJ2-7; TRBD2 matches 10 bases. This CDR3 has 15 residues. Germline loops: CDR1 LGHNA, CDR2 YNFKEQ. The V gene end was trimmed by 4 bases and the J gene end by 0 bases; junction bases not matched to a gene: 3. The chain's CDR3 is CASSPSGGLSYEQYF. CDR3 DNA: TGTGCCAGCAGCCCTAGCGGGGGACTCTCCTACGAGCAGTACTTC.

The gene calls are TRBV7-6 and TRBJ2-1, with 8 positions matching TRBD1. The V segment lost 1 base and the J segment 7 bases; nucleotides outside the gene matches: 9. Germline V gene lookup returns CDR1 SGHVS and CDR2 FNYEAQ. This CDR3 contains 16 residues. In nucleotides, the CDR3 is TGTGCCAGCAGCTTAGTTGGTCGGACAGGGAGGAATGAGCAGTTCTTC. This gives the protein CASSLVGRTGRNEQFF.

CDR3 nucleotides: TGTGCCAGCAGGGTGGGAGGACAGGGAAGGGGCTACACCTTC. It encodes CASRVGGQGRGYTF. The chain is built from TRBV7-2 and TRBJ1-2, with 8 bases that match TRBD1. V lost 6 bases, J lost 8 bases, and 11 bases stayed unmatched. Germline V gene sequence: CDR1 SGHTA, CDR2 FQGNSA. This CDR3 region has 14 residues. Using reference TRBV7-2 and TRBJ1-2 for the parts outside the CDR3, the full variable domain is GAGVSQSPSNKVTEKGKDVELRCDPISGHTALYWYRQSLGQGLEFLIYFQGNSAPDKSGLPSDRFSAERTGGSVSTLTIQRTQQEDSAVYLCASRVGGQGRGYTFGSGTRLTVV.

The V gene is TRBV19, the J gene TRBJ2-2, with 11 bases lining up with TRBD1. Germline V gives CDR1 LNHDA, CDR2 SQIVND (reference sequence). With V trimmed by 5 bases and J by 6 bases, 2 bases remained unmatched. This CDR3 contains 14 residues. For the CDR3, the DNA is TGTGCCAGTAGTGTGGACAGGGGGCCCGGGGAGCTGTTTTTT. Protein sequence: CASSVDRGPGELFF.

This chain uses TRBV7-9 with TRBJ1-2; possibly TRBD1 for D (5 bases). Trimming stripped 5 bases from V and 7 bases from J, with 20 bases between. Germline CDR1 reads SEHNR; CDR2 reads FQNEAQ (reference sequence). This CDR3 spans 15 amino acids. The CDR3 loop is CASSLWGEGRFGYTF. For the CDR3, the DNA is TGTGCCAGCAGCCTTTGGGGGGAGGGCCGATTTGGCTACACCTTC.

This chain connects TRBV4-1 to TRBJ1-2; 10 bases agree with TRBD1. This CDR3 is built from 14 residues. With V trimmed by 2 bases and J by 8 bases, 5 bases remained unmatched. Germline assignment: CDR1 MGHRA and CDR2 YSYEKL. The CDR3 nucleotides read TGCGCCAGCAGCCAATGGGGACAGGGGAGGGGCTACACCTTC. Its protein product is CASSQWGQGRGYTF.